The sequence of this T cell receptor beta chain was determined in a study of cytomegalovirus exposure and HLA in healthy donors. The CDR3 length is 10 residues. A multiplex PCR was run with 60 Vbeta primers and 13 Jbeta primers. Sequencing was performed with immunoSEQ multiplex PCR; in TCRdb, only in-frame clones are kept and a portion is missing. In the table there are 150,000 to 200,000 clones, around four fifths of which are singletons. This clone came up a few times. Its target is not known. The study, taken as a whole, reports: Researchers reported in a later analysis that a missense DCLRE1C variant was tied to TCR beta V- and J-gene trimming. Segments of the TCR beta V type were, in most cases, productive about 87% or about 30% of the time in an earlier analysis. A further, later analysis showed that HLA-associated TCR beta chains (compared with equally common others) were more clonally expanded. Association with HLA alleles at 0.05 false discovery rate was found for roughly 17,000 TCR beta sequences in a later analysis.

The TCR originated in a female donor in good health and CMV-seronegative. Specimen: PBMCs. The chain links TRBV21-1 to TRBJ2-7; TRBD1, the D gene given by the table, was not confirmed from the DNA. TRBV21-1 is marked as a pseudogene. The CDR3 nucleotides are TGTGCCAGCAGCAACAACGAGCAGTACTTC. Translated: CASSNNEQYF.